These 25 T cell receptor beta chains came from one sample sequenced in a study of shared clonotypes between healthy human individuals. Measured with immunoSEQ multiplex PCR; TCRdb has only the in-frame clones, and not every one. There are roughly 1,000,000 clones in the sample; 70% to 80% occur only once, and around 0.6% lies in the top ten. Sequencing used memory CD4+ T cells from PBMCs. Described subset: CD45RA-negative fraction. All receptors derive from a young man in good health. Some clones in this sample may be carry-over from other donors' samples.

This clone was observed a few times. Other DNA sequences from this sample encode an identical CDR3 as well. The chain carries TRBV7-9 and TRBJ1-4, with 7 bases fitting TRBD1. The CDR3 length is 15 residues. Per germline, CDR1 SEHNR and CDR2 FQNEAQ (reference sequence). V was clipped by 4 bases and J by 0 bases; unmatched bases: 2. This CDR3 reads CASSSQGATNEKLFF. The CDR3 coding sequence is TGTGCCAGCAGCTCGCAGGGGGCAACTAATGAAAAACTGTTTTTT.

The V and J genes are TRBV7-2 and TRBJ1-2, with D unresolved. This CDR3 comprises 15 residues. V was cut by 4 bases and J by 4 bases, with 16 bases left in between. The germline V gene encodes CDR1 SGHTA and CDR2 FQGNSA. In DNA form, the CDR3 reads TGTGCCAGCAGCTATGATTGCAGAGAGACCTATGGCTACACCTTC. Encoded protein: CASSYDCRETYGYTF.

This clone was counted a few times. Other DNA sequences in this specimen translate into the identical CDR3. This rearrangement joins TRBV7-3 to TRBJ2-1; 11 nucleotides line up with TRBD2. J lost 9 bases, V lost 5 bases, and 6 bases had no gene match. The germline CDR1 and CDR2 sequences are SGHTA and FQGTGA. There are 14 residues in the CDR3. CDR3 loop: CASSPDGTSGEQFF. DNA of the CDR3: TGTGCCAGCAGCCCGGACGGGACTAGCGGTGAGCAGTTCTTC.

The V call is TRBV2, the J call TRBJ1-1; TRBD1 aligns across 8 bases. The CDR3 extends over 15 amino acids. CDR1 is SNHLY and CDR2 is FYNNEI in the germline V gene. Trimming removed 2 bases from V and 11 bases from J; junction bases left unmatched: 13. CDR3 in amino acids: CASSELGQGALRAFF. CDR3 DNA: TGTGCCAGCAGTGAACTTGGGCAGGGGGCGCTTCGGGCTTTCTTT.

The gene calls are TRBV2 and TRBJ1-5; D unresolved. In germline, CDR1 is SNHLY, CDR2 FYNNEI. V was pared by 0 bases and J by 7 bases, with 4 bases between. The CDR3 sequence is 12 residues long. This chain's CDR3 is CASSEAGQPQHF. CDR3 bases: TGTGCCAGCAGTGAAGCGGGACAGCCCCAGCATTTT.

This clone was detected once. This rearrangement joins TRBV21-1 to TRBJ1-3. TRBV21-1 is labeled a pseudogene. The CDR3 runs to 18 residues. For the CDR3, the DNA is TGTGCCAGCAGCAAAAAAGAGGGATTTCGGGACTCTGGAAACACCATATATTTT. Encoded protein: CASSKKEGFRDSGNTIYF.

This clone appeared many times. This chain links TRBV19 with TRBJ1-1; 7 bases match TRBD1. From germline, CDR1 is LNHDA and CDR2 SQIVND (reference sequence). J was trimmed by 5 bases and V by 7 bases; bases with no gene match: 13. This CDR3 is built from 15 residues. The CDR3 nucleotides read TGTGCCAGTACGAGGGGGCAGACGGTCAATACTGAAGCTTTCTTT. Translated: CASTRGQTVNTEAFF. Based on the CDR3 plus reference TRBV19 and TRBJ1-1, the full variable domain is DGGITQSPKYLFRKEGQNVTLSCEQNLNHDAMYWYRQDPGQGLRLIYYSQIVNDFQKGDIAEGYSVSREKKESFPLTVTSAQKNPTAFYLCASTRGQTVNTEAFFGQGTRLTVV.

The gene calls are TRBV6-6 and TRBJ2-5, with TRBD2 identical over 7 bases. V lost 3 bases, J lost 5 bases, and 6 bases stayed unmatched. The CDR3 length is 14 residues. The germline V gene has CDR1 MNHNY and CDR2 SVGAGI (reference sequence). The CDR3 sequence: CASSYWGGRETQYF. Here the CDR3 DNA reads TGTGCCAGCAGTTATTGGGGGGGAAGGGAGACCCAGTACTTC.

This clone came up once. The chain couples TRBV7-6 to TRBJ2-2; D is perhaps TRBD2 (5 bases). Trimming left V 5 bases short and J 5 bases short, with 12 bases between. Germline V gene lookup returns CDR1 SGHVS and CDR2 FNYEAQ. The CDR3 spans 14 residues. CDR3 sequence: CASSPLASTGELFF. CDR3 in DNA: TGTGCCAGCAGCCCGCTAGCATCAACCGGGGAGCTGTTTTTT.

V gene TRBV2 combines with J gene TRBJ1-4; D is possibly TRBD1 (5 bases). Germline lookup yields CDR1 SNHLY and CDR2 FYNNEI. The V gene lost 8 bases and the J gene lost 6 bases, with 16 bases spanning the gap. The CDR3 consists of 14 residues. CDR3 sequence reads: CASRRGVGYEKLFF. The CDR3 nucleotides read TGTGCCAGCCGTCGGGGGGTCGGTTATGAAAAACTGTTTTTT.

This chain uses TRBV25-1 with TRBJ2-3; TRBD1 might be the D (5 bases). The V gene's germline CDR1 is MGHDK and CDR2 SYGVNS. This CDR3 has 17 residues. With 4 bases removed from V and 2 bases from J, the gap between germline ends came to 19 bases. The CDR3 protein is CASSGKGMRWNTDTQYF. DNA of the CDR3: TGTGCCAGCAGTGGTAAGGGGATGCGGTGGAACACAGATACGCAGTATTTT. The variable domain in full, with the rest retrieved from reference TRBV25-1 and TRBJ2-3, is EADIYQTPRYLVIGTGKKITLECSQTMGHDKMYWYQQDPGMELHLIHYSYGVNSTEKGDLSSESTVSRIRTEHFPLTLESARPSHTSQYLCASSGKGMRWNTDTQYFGPGTRLTVL.

V usage is TRBV30 and J usage is TRBJ1-1; D is uncertain. V lost 4 bases, J lost 5 bases, and 14 bases lay in between. From germline, CDR1 is GTSNPN and CDR2 SVGIG (reference sequence). The CDR3 has 13 amino acids. CDR3 loop: CAWNPAVATEAFF. The CDR3 region has the DNA TGTGCCTGGAATCCGGCGGTGGCAACTGAAGCTTTCTTT.

This clone was seen only a few times. The V and J genes are TRBV4-1 and TRBJ2-1; 12 bases agree with TRBD2. Germline-derived CDR1 and CDR2 are MGHRA and YSYEKL. The CDR3 extends over 21 amino acids. V lost 4 bases, J lost 4 bases, and 20 bases stayed unmatched. The CDR3 here is CASSPNLFGLAGRGGYNEQFF. The CDR3 DNA follows: TGCGCCAGCAGCCCCAATCTCTTCGGACTAGCGGGAAGGGGGGGTTACAATGAGCAGTTCTTC.

This chain connects TRBV4-1 to TRBJ2-5; D gene uncertain. V lost 1 base and J lost 2, with 17 bases in between. CDR1 is MGHRA and CDR2 is YSYEKL in the germline V gene. The CDR3 is 17 amino acids. Here the CDR3 reads CASSQGVASRNQETQYF. The CDR3 nucleotides read TGCGCCAGCAGCCAAGGGGTAGCTTCGCGGAATCAAGAGACCCAGTACTTC.

V gene TRBV2 combines with J gene TRBJ2-7, with D perhaps TRBD2 (5 bases). Germline lookup yields CDR1 SNHLY and CDR2 FYNNEI. V was cut by 2 bases and J by 6 bases, with 17 bases left in between. This CDR3 is built from 15 residues. In nucleotides, the CDR3 is TGTGCCAGCAGTGAATTCCCGGGAACCCGACGCGAGCAGTACTTC. Its translation is CASSEFPGTRREQYF.

This chain joins TRBV21-1 and TRBJ2-7; no check of the table's D call, TRBD2, against the DNA was made. TRBV21-1 is given as a pseudogene. This CDR3 is 16 amino acids long. The CDR3, as DNA: TGTGCCAGCAGCAAAGGCTCCTTAAATAGCGGCCACGAGCAGTACTTC. This gives the protein CASSKGSLNSGHEQYF.

This sequence joins TRBV5-8 and TRBJ2-2; perhaps TRBD1 as D (6 bases). The CDR3 runs 16 residues. From germline, CDR1 is SGHTS and CDR2 YDEGEE. Trimming took off 5 bases at V and 5 bases at J, with 19 bases between the two ends. The CDR3 here is CASRPYTGRGTGELFF. For the CDR3, the DNA is TGTGCCAGCAGACCTTATACAGGGAGAGGGACCGGGGAGCTGTTTTTT.

The rearrangement joins TRBV30 to TRBJ1-6; possibly TRBD1 for D (6 bases). V lost 0 bases and J lost 10, with 16 bases in between. This CDR3 is built from 15 residues. Germline V gene data show CDR1 as GTSNPN and CDR2 as SVGIG (reference sequence). CDR3 coding DNA: TGTGCCTGGAGTGTCGGGGGGGGCGAGGGGTCACCCCTCCACTTT. As protein: CAWSVGGGEGSPLHF.

This chain links TRBV5-4 with TRBJ2-3, with TRBD2 matching 10 bases. The CDR3 runs 16 residues. Germline V lookup: CDR1 SGHNT, CDR2 YYREEE (reference sequence). V lost 6 bases to trimming and J lost 3 bases; unmatched junction nucleotides: 10. CDR3 DNA: TGTGCCAGCACCCCATTCAGCGGGAGGGATACAGATACGCAGTATTTT. Encoded protein: CASTPFSGRDTDTQYF.

The gene calls are TRBV5-1 and TRBJ2-3, with a possible D match to TRBD2 (5 bases). The V end was cut by 7 bases, the J end by 5 bases, with 11 bases between. CDR3 size: 12 residues. CDR1 is SGHRS, CDR2 YFSETQ, per germline. The CDR3 sequence is CASGSRRDTQYF. CDR3 DNA sequence: TGCGCCAGCGGGAGCCGTAGAGATACGCAGTATTTT.

Points on this clone: With only one base between it and a far larger clone, this is likely a read error. This chain uses TRBV7-9 with TRBJ2-6; the match to TRBD1 covers 10 bases. Germline CDR1 and CDR2: SEHNR and FQNEAQ (reference sequence). CDR3 length: 19 amino acids. The chain's CDR3 is CASSPLTGGYRAGANVPTF. The CDR3 DNA reads as TGTGCCAGCAGCCCCCTGACAGGGGGCTATAGGGCTGGGGCCAACGTCCCGACTTTC.

The chain has TRBV7-9 and TRBJ2-3; 9 bases match TRBD1. V was clipped by 3 bases and J by 8 bases; unmatched bases: 9. The CDR3 is 15 residues long. Germline V gene sequence: CDR1 SEHNR, CDR2 FQNEAQ (reference sequence). DNA of the CDR3: TGTGCCAGCAGCTTTCCGGGACAGGGTGTGGGTACGCAGTATTTT. Its translation is CASSFPGQGVGTQYF.

The chain joins TRBV28 to TRBJ1-2; no definite D call. The CDR3 runs to 12 residues. V lost 7 bases and J lost 4, with 10 bases in between. Per the germline V gene, CDR1 is MDHEN and CDR2 is SYDVKM. CDR3 loop: CASTRRRYGYTF. The CDR3 DNA sequence: TGTGCCAGCACAAGACGGCGCTATGGCTACACCTTC.

The table lists this clone with a few counts. V is TRBV2 and J is TRBJ1-1; 9 bases map to TRBD1. In germline, CDR1 is SNHLY, CDR2 FYNNEI. V lost 6 bases to trimming and J lost 1 base; unmatched junction nucleotides: 3. The CDR3 totals 14 residues. The CDR3 nucleotides are TGTGCCAGCAGCCGACAGGGGGAGAACACTGAAGCTTTCTTT. Encoded protein: CASSRQGENTEAFF.

The CDR3 is CASSRARQGGTQYF. CDR3 DNA: TGTGCCAGCAGCCGAGCAAGACAGGGAGGGACCCAGTACTTC. The chain joins TRBV14 to TRBJ2-5; D possibly corresponds to TRBD1 (7 bases). CDR3 length: 14 residues. V was clipped by 4 bases and J by 7 bases, with 16 bases between them. Germline CDR1 reads SGHDN; CDR2 reads FVKESK.